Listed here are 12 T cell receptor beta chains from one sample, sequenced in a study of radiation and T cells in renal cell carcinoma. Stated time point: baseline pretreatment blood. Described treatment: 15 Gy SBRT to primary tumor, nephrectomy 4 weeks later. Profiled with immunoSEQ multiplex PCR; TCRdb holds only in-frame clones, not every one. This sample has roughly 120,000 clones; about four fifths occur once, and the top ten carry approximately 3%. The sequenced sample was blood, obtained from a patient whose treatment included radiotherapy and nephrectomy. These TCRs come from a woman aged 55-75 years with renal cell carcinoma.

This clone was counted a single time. The CDR3 sequence is CASSRDRYTEAFF. DNA of the CDR3: TGTGCCAGCAGCCGGGACAGATACACTGAAGCTTTCTTT. This chain connects TRBV5-4 to TRBJ1-1, with TRBD1 identical over 7 bases. V was pared by 4 bases and J by 3 bases, with 3 bases of the junction left unmatched. CDR1 is SGHNT and CDR2 is YYREEE in the germline V gene (reference sequence). This CDR3 is 13 amino acids long.

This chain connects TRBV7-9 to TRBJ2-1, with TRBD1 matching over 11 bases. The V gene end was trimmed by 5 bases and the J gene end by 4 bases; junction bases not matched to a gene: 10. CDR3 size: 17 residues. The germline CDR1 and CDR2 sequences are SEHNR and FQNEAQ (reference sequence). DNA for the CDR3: TGTGCCAGCAGCCCCCGGACAGGGGGCACCTTTTACAATGAGCAGTTCTTC. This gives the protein CASSPRTGGTFYNEQFF.

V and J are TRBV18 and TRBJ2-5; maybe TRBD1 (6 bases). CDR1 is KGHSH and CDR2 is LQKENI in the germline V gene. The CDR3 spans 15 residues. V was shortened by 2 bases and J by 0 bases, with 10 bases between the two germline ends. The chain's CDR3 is CASSPLTGNQETQYF. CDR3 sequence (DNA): TGTGCCAGCTCACCATTGACAGGCAACCAAGAGACCCAGTACTTC.

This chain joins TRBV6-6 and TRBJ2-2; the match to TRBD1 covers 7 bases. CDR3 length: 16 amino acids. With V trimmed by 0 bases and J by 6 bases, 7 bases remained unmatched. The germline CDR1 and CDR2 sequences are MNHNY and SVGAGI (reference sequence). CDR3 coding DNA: TGTGCCAGCAGTTACTCCCGACAGGGATCACCCGGGGAGCTGTTTTTT. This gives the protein CASSYSRQGSPGELFF.

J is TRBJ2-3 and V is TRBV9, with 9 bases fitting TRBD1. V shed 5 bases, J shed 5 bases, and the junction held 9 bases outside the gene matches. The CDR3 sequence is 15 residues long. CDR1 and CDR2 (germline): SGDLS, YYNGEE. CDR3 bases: TGTGCCAGCAGTCCACCGGGACAGGGCAAAGATACGCAGTATTTT. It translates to CASSPPGQGKDTQYF.

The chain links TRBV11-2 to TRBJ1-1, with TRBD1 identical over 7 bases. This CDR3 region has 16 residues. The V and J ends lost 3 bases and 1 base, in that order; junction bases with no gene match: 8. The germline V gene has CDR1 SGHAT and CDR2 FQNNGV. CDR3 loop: CASSFLLGQPNTEAFF. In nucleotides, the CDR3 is TGTGCCAGCAGCTTCTTATTGGGACAGCCGAACACTGAAGCTTTCTTT.

CDR3 nucleotide sequence: TGTGCCACCAGCAGAGATAGGAGTGGCGGAGGGGAAAAACTGTTTTTT. As protein: CATSRDRSGGGEKLFF. V gene TRBV15 combines with J gene TRBJ1-4; no firm D call. There are 16 residues in the CDR3. The V end lost 0 bases, the J end lost 8 bases, and 16 bases lay between the germline ends. CDR1 LNHNV and CDR2 YYDKDF come from the germline V gene (reference sequence).

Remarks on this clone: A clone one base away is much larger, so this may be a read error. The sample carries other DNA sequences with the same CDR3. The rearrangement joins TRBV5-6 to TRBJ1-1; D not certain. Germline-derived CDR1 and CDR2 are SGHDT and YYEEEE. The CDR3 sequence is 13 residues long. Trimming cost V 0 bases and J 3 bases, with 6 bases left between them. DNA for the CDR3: TGTGCCAGCAGCTTGGGCGTCGACACTGAAGCTTTCTTT. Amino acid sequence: CASSLGVDTEAFF.

The CDR3 DNA is TGTGCCAGCAACCCATCGGGGATCGGGGAGCTGTTTTTT. It yields the protein CASNPSGIGELFF. This chain connects TRBV19 to TRBJ2-2, with TRBD2 as a possible D gene (5 bases). There are 13 residues in the CDR3. Trimming shortened V by 9 bases and J by 7 bases, and 15 bases separated the two germline ends. Germline V gene sequence: CDR1 LNHDA, CDR2 SQIVND (reference sequence).

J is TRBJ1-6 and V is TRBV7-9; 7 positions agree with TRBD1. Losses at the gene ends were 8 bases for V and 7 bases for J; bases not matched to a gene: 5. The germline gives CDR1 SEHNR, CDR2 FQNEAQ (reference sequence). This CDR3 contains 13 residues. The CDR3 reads CASGRGTNSPLHF. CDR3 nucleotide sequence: TGTGCCAGCGGCAGGGGGACCAATTCACCCCTCCACTTT.

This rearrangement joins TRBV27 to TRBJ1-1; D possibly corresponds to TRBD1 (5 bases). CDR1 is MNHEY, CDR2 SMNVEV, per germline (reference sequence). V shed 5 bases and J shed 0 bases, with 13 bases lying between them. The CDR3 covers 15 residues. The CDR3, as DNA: TGTGCCAGCAGTCCTCCGGGACGGCTGAACACTGAAGCTTTCTTT. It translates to CASSPPGRLNTEAFF.

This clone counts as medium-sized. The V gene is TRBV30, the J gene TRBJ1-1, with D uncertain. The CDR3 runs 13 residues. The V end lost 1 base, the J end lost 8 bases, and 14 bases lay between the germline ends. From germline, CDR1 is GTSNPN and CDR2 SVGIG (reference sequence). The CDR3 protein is CAWSGLGSAEAFF. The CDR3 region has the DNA TGTGCCTGGAGTGGACTGGGTTCCGCGGAAGCTTTCTTT.